A single sample gave rise to the 5 T cell receptor beta chains below, sequenced in a study of molecular identifiers for immune sequencing clone quantification. TCRdb independently ran MiXCR on the PCR reads; one entry per CDR3 protein. The data contain 50,000 or so distinct CDR3 sequences, approximately 26% of them singletons. Sample: naive CD8+ T cells from blood, with Jurkat cell RNA spiked in. Subset given: FACS-sorted CD8+CD4-CCR7+CD45RA+ naive T cells. These receptors came from a human donor in good health. Some libraries in this study had Jurkat cell RNA spiked in.

With respect to this clonotype: One end of the junction fails to match germline, which may point to a read error. The V and J genes are TRBV14 and TRBJ2-1, with 7 bases matching TRBD2. The length of the CDR3 is 17 residues. The germline V gene has CDR1 SGHDN and CDR2 FVKESK. The CDR3 region has the DNA TGTGCCAGCAACCAAGTTAACGGTCTAGCGGCCTCTAATGAGCAGTTCTTC. Encoded protein: CASNQVNGLAASNEQFF. The full variable domain, its missing parts supplied by reference TRBV14 and TRBJ2-1, is EAGVTQFPSHSVIEKGQTVTLRCDPISGHDNLYWYRRVMGKEIKFLLHFVKESKQDESGMPNNRFLAERTGGTYSTLKVQPAELEDSGVYFCASNQVNGLAASNEQFFGPGTRLTVL.

This clonotype was detected many times. The J gene is TRBJ1-1, the V gene TRBV30; 9 bases match TRBD1. V was clipped by 1 base and J by 6 bases; unmatched bases: 9. Per the germline V gene, CDR1 is GTSNPN and CDR2 is SVGIG (reference sequence). This CDR3 region has 15 residues. In DNA, the CDR3 is TGTGCCTGGAGTGGGGGACAGGGAATATGGTCTGAAGCTTTCTTT. Translating gives CAWSGGQGIWSEAFF.

At least ten counts were recorded for this clonotype. The V call is TRBV7-2, the J call TRBJ2-3; no clear D gene. The CDR3 totals 16 residues. Between the trimmed V and J ends, which lost 7 bases and 2 bases, there was a span of 19 bases. Germline values: CDR1 SGHTA, CDR2 FQGNSA. The CDR3 reads CASTYGQPFYTDTQYF. In DNA, the CDR3 is TGTGCCAGCACCTACGGCCAACCGTTCTACACAGATACGCAGTATTTT.

Of note for this clonotype: A much larger clone differs by one base, so this may be a read error. The chain carries TRBV28 and TRBJ1-5; TRBD1 is a possible D gene (6 bases). Germline V gives CDR1 MDHEN, CDR2 SYDVKM. The CDR3 runs 15 residues. The CDR3 DNA is TGTGCCAGCAACTTACAGGGTTACCGTAATCAGTCCCAGCATTTT. It encodes CASNLQGYRNQSQHF.

This clonotype was picked up many times. The chain employs TRBV5-1 and TRBJ2-4; D gene unclear. Deletions cut 0 bases from V and 3 bases from J, with 4 bases between. CDR3 size: 13 residues. Germline CDR1 is SGHRS and CDR2 is YFSETQ. The CDR3 loop reads CASSLESKNIQYF. The CDR3 DNA reads as TGCGCCAGCAGCTTGGAGAGCAAAAACATTCAGTACTTC. The variable domain in full, completed from reference TRBV5-1 and TRBJ2-4, reads KAGVTQTPRYLIKTRGQQVTLSCSPISGHRSVSWYQQTPGQGLQFLFEYFSETQRNKGNFPGRFSGRQFSNSRSEMNVSTLELGDSALYLCASSLESKNIQYFGAGTRLSVL.